These T cell receptor beta chains were read from a single sample in a study of blood T cell repertoires in COVID-19. Libraries were prepared by immunoSEQ multiplex PCR; TCRdb keeps only in-frame clonotypes and omits some of them. There are under 200,000 clones in the sample; around nine tenths occur only once, and 6.6% lies in the top ten. The sample consisted of PBMCs or T cells enriched from blood (not recorded which). Receptors originate from a woman between 45 and 60 years old who had recovered from COVID-19. CDR3s include the opening cysteine and the closing phenylalanine or tryptophan.

v_gene: TRBV4-2; j_gene: TRBJ2-7; len: 15; CDR3aa: CASSQSQAVFHEQYF
v_gene: TRBV5-1; j_gene: TRBJ2-7; len: 21; CDR3aa: CASSPARREWTRGRQSYEQYF
v_gene: TRBV9; j_gene: TRBJ2-2; len: 16; CDR3aa: CASSVDPSAHTGELFF
v_gene: TRBV29-1; j_gene: TRBJ2-5; len: 13; CDR3aa: CSVGTDREETQYF
v_gene: TRBV29-1; j_gene: TRBJ1-1; len: 15; CDR3aa: CSVDLHTGGSPEAFF
v_gene: TRBV19; j_gene: TRBJ1-2; len: 14; CDR3aa: CASSIVDYGYGYTF
v_gene: TRBV7-6; j_gene: TRBJ1-1; len: 17; CDR3aa: CASSLERRGTQGSEAFF
v_gene: TRBV29-1; j_gene: TRBJ1-1; len: 13; CDR3aa: CSVGAGGNTEAFF
v_gene: TRBV6-2/TRBV6-3; j_gene: TRBJ1-5; len: 18; CDR3aa: CASSPISVRGLGNQPQHF
v_gene: TRBV19; j_gene: TRBJ2-5; len: 13; CDR3aa: CASSSRAQETQYF
v_gene: TRBV7-9; j_gene: TRBJ2-7; len: 13; CDR3aa: CASSRQGAYEQYF
v_gene: TRBV19; j_gene: TRBJ1-4; len: 15; CDR3aa: CASSIQGVPNEKLFF
v_gene: TRBV7-8; j_gene: TRBJ2-3; len: 13; CDR3aa: CASRPGGTDTQYF
v_gene: TRBV18; j_gene: TRBJ1-4; len: 15; CDR3aa: CASSPQNREDEKLFF
v_gene: TRBV5-1; j_gene: TRBJ2-5; len: 16; CDR3aa: CARCGGGTAFRETQYF
v_gene: TRBV19; j_gene: TRBJ2-3; len: 11; CDR3aa: CASTGGLTQYF